The present entry profiles one T cell receptor (beta chain) with its context. What it binds is not known. This record comes from a study of cytomegalovirus exposure and HLA in healthy donors. On the study more broadly: Inside one of the first data releases sat around 86 million unique TCRs taken from HLA-typed donors. The study's findings and limits: Differences between HLA loci emerged in a later analysis of TCR association rates, with DRB1 most and HLA-C fewest.

The PCR was carried out with 60 Vbeta primers and 13 Jbeta primers. Sequenced by immunoSEQ multiplex PCR; TCRdb stores in-frame clones only, minus some. The sample shows some 190,000 clones, about nine tenths of them seen only once. CDR3 length: 15 amino acids. Germline V gene lookup returns CDR1 MGHRA and CDR2 YSYEKL. The V gene end was trimmed by 0 bases and the J gene end by 6 bases; junction bases not matched to a gene: 8. The sequence came from a man aged 25 to 40 in good health and CMV-seronegative. The specimen sequenced was PBMCs. The rearrangement links TRBV4-1 to TRBJ2-7; 7 positions match TRBD1. The CDR3 is CASSQEPRGMGEQYF. CDR3 nucleotides: TGCGCCAGCAGCCAAGAACCCAGGGGGATGGGCGAGCAGTACTTC.